This TCR beta chain stems from a study of shared clonotypes between healthy human individuals. As defined, naive CD8 cells were CD45RO-negative and positively selected for CCR7, with terminally differentiated effector memory CD45RA+ cells excluded. The data were produced by immunoSEQ multiplex PCR, yet TCRdb's version contains in-frame clones alone and is incomplete. The sample has approximately 2,000,000 clones; just under 95% are singletons. The germline V gene has CDR1 SEHNR and CDR2 FQNEAQ (reference sequence). The V end was cut by 5 bases, the J end by 6 bases, with 7 bases between. The CDR3 covers 12 residues. Note on this clone: The same CDR3 arises from other DNA sequences in this sample as well.

The sample comprised naive CD8+ T cells from PBMCs. V is TRBV7-9 and J is TRBJ2-2; D may be TRBD2 (5 bases). This clonotype was obtained from a man between 18 and 35 years old in good health. Some clones in this sample may be carry-over from other donors' samples. The CDR3, as DNA: TGTGCCAGCAGCGAGGGATCCGGGGAGCTGTTTTTT. Its translation is CASSEGSGELFF.